This T cell receptor (beta chain) was captured by sequencing in a study of CD8 T cells in ankylosing spondylitis (dated by TCRdb to the late 2010s). In the study overall: To find TCR variants linked to disease, the study profiled T cell receptor beta repertoires in ankylosing spondylitis patients and healthy donors. Peripheral blood was sampled, and synovial fluid was additionally collected from ankylosing spondylitis patients. The full study cohort comprised around 23 ankylosing spondylitis patients and 110 or so healthy donors.

General study outcomes and caveats: The disease-linked clones showed a CD8+ phenotype and occurred at relatively low frequencies in peripheral blood. Blood from ankylosing spondylitis patients appeared to be characterized by a TCR beta motif made up of about 8 highly homologous amino acid variants. Some TCR beta motif variants had previously been reported in synovial fluid and blood of reactive arthritis patients, which suggested common disease-initiation mechanisms. According to the report, matched synovial fluid samples from ankylosing spondylitis patients were significantly enriched for the disease-linked clones.

There are 17 amino acids in the CDR3, from cysteine to phenylalanine inclusive. Of the read, only the CDR3 DNA is kept; its 51 bases are in frame from base 1. The germline V gene encodes CDR1 MNHEY and CDR2 SVGEGT. Clipping removes 5 bases from V and 9 bases from J, with 22 as the unmatched junction base count. Sequencing was performed on an Illumina HiSeq 2500. Quantitative 5'-RACE with molecular barcodes was used to prepare TCR beta libraries. Per the source publication's procedure: A new computational method, built on a probabilistic model of VDJ rearrangement, was used to identify disease-linked TCR variants. Clones were called with MiXCR by TCRdb after fastp trimmed the public reads at Q25, and only in-frame beta chains were retained. Merged by CDR3 protein, the rows form single entries marked with the most common genes and DNA. Clone size and V and J calls follow TCRdb, not the original study. Recorded for this sample are around 890,000 distinct CDR3 sequences; about an eighth of them occurred a single time. Of the sample, about 0.49% falls within the top ten clones.

This clonotype was seen a few times. The clone's antigen remains unknown. Base-call qualities are not available, and no considerably larger clone is one nucleotide away. Sequences were obtained from blood, either unsorted or a sorted T cell fraction (not recorded which). This chain is built from TRBV6-2 or TRBV6-3 and TRBJ2-7; the central 7 bases match TRBD1. This TCR was recovered from a male donor with ankylosing spondylitis. Here is the DNA: TGTGCCAGCAGTCCCGTTATAACAGGGGCGGCTTTCTACTGGCAGTACTTC. Its protein reads: CASSPVITGAAFYWQYF.